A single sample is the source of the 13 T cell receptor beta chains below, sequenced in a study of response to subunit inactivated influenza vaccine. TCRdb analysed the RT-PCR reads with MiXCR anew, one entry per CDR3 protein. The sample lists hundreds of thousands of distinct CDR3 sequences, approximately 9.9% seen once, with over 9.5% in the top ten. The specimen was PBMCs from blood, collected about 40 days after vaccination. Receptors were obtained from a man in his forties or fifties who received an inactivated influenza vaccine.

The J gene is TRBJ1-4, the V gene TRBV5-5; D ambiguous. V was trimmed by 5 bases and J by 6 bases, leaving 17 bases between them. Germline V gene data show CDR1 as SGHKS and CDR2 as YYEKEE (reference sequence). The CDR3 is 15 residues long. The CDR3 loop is CASRRGEVQDEKLFF. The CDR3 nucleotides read TGTGCCAGCAGACGTGGTGAAGTGCAGGATGAAAAACTGTTTTTT. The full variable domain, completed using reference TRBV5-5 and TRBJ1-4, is DAGVTQSPTHLIKTRGQQVTLRCSPISGHKSVSWYQQVLGQGPQFIFQYYEKEERGRGNFPDRFSARQFPNYSSELNVNALLLGDSALYLCASRRGEVQDEKLFFGSGTQLSVL.

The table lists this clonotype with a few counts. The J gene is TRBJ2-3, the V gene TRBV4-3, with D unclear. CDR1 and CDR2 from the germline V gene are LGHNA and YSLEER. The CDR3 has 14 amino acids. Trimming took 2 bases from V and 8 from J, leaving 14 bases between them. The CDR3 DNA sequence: TGCGCCAGCAGCCAAACAGTGGAACTCACTACGCAGTATTTT. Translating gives CASSQTVELTTQYF.

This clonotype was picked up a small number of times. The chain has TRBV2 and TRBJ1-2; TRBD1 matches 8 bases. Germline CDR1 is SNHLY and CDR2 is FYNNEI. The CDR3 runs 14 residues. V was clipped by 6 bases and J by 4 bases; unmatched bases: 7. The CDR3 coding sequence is TGTGCCAGCAGGATGGGACAGGCGACCTATGGCTACACCTTC. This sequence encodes CASRMGQATYGYTF.

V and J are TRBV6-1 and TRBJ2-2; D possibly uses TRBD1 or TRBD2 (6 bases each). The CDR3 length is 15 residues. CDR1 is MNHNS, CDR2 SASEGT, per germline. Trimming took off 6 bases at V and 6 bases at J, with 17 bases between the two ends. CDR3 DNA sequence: TGTGCCAGCAGCCACCTCTACGGGGGCCCCGGGGAGCTGTTTTTT. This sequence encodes CASSHLYGGPGELFF.

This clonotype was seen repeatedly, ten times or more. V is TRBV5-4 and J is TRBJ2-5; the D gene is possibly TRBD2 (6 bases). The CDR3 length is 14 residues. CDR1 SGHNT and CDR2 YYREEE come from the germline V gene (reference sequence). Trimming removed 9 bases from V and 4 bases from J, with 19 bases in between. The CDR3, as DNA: TGTGCCACCACGGGGGATAGGGCTGGAGAGACCCAGTACTTC. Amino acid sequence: CATTGDRAGETQYF.

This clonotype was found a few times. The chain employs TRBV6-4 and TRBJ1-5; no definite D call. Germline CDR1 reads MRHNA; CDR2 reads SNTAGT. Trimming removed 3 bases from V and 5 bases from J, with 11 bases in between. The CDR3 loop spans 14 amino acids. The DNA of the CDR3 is TGTGCCAGCAGTGAGACTTGGTTTTATCAGCCCCAGCATTTT. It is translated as CASSETWFYQPQHF.

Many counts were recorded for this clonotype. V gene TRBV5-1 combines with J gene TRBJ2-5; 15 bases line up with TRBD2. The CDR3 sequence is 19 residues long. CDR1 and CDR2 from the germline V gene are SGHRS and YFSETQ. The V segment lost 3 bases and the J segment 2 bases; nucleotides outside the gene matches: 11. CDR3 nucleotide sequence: TGCGCCAGCAGCTCGGGACTAGCGGGGGGCCCACCCAAGCAAGAGACCCAGTACTTC. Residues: CASSSGLAGGPPKQETQYF.

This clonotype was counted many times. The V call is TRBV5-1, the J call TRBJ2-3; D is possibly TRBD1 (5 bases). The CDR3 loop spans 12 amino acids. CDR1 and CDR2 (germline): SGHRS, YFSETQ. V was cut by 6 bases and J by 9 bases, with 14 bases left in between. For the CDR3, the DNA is TGCGCCAGCACTGTCGACAGTCTAACGCAGTATTTT. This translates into CASTVDSLTQYF.

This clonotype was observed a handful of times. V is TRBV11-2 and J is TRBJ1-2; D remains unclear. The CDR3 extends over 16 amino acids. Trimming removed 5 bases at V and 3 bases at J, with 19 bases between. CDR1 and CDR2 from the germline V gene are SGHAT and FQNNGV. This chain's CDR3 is CASSRYDRSGDYGYTF. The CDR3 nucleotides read TGTGCCAGCAGCAGATATGACCGGTCCGGTGACTATGGCTACACCTTC.

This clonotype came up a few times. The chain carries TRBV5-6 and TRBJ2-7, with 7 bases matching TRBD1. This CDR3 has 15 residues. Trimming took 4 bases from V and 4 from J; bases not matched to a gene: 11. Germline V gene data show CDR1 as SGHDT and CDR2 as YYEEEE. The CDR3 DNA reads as TGTGCCAGCAGCCGGCTAAACCAGGGGGTGTACGAGCAGTACTTC. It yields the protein CASSRLNQGVYEQYF.

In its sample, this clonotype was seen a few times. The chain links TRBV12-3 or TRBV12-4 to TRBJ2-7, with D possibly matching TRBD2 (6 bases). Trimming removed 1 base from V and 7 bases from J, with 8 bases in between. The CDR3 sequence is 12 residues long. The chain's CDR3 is CASSLDGGEQYF. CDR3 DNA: TGTGCCAGCAGTTTAGACGGGGGAGAGCAGTACTTC.

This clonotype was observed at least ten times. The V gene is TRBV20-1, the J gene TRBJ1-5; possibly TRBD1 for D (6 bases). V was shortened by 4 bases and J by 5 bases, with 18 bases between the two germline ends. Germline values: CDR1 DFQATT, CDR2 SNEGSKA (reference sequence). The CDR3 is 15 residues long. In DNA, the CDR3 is TGCAGTGCTAAAACCCGCTGGGGGCTGGATCAGCCCCAGCATTTT. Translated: CSAKTRWGLDQPQHF.

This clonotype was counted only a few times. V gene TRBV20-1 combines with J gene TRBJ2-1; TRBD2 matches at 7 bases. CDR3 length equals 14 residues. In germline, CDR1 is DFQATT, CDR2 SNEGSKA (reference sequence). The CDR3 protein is CRAPRRESHNEQFF. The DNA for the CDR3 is TGCAGAGCTCCGAGGCGGGAGTCCCACAATGAGCAGTTCTTC.